The 4 T cell receptor beta chains presented below share a single source sample, sequenced in a study of shared clonotypes between healthy human individuals. Sequencing was performed with immunoSEQ multiplex PCR; in TCRdb, only in-frame clones are kept and a portion is missing. The sample lists fewer than 1.4 million clones, roughly 74% occurring once. The sequenced material came from memory CD4+ T cells from PBMCs. Sample subset: CD45RA-negative fraction. The receptor source for this set is a man younger than 35 in good health. Some clones in this sample may be carry-over from other donors' samples.

This rearrangement joins TRBV28 to TRBJ1-3; 8 bases are a match to TRBD1. The CDR3 is 19 amino acids. Germline V gene sequence: CDR1 MDHEN, CDR2 SYDVKM. V gave up 5 bases and J gave up 1 base; unmatched junction bases: 16. The CDR3 here is CASSPIGGGRGPSGNTIYF. CDR3 nucleotide sequence: TGTGCCAGCAGTCCTATAGGCGGGGGCAGGGGGCCGTCTGGAAACACCATATATTTT.

The chain carries TRBV28 and TRBJ2-6; 7 nucleotides agree with TRBD1. Germline V gene lookup returns CDR1 MDHEN and CDR2 SYDVKM. J was trimmed by 4 bases and V by 6 bases; bases with no gene match: 6. The CDR3 has 15 amino acids. CDR3 DNA: TGTGCCAGCAGAAGCGAGGGGGCCGGGGCCAACGTCCTGACTTTC. It codes for CASRSEGAGANVLTF.

The chain uses TRBV7-9 and TRBJ1-2; D remains ambiguous. V was shortened by 5 bases and J by 4 bases, with 8 bases between the two germline ends. CDR1 and CDR2 (germline): SEHNR, FQNEAQ (reference sequence). The CDR3 spans 12 residues. As DNA, the CDR3 is TGTGCCAGCAGCCCACAGAGCTATGGCTACACCTTC. This translates into CASSPQSYGYTF. Full variable domain (outside the CDR3, taken from reference TRBV7-9 and TRBJ1-2): DTGVSQNPRHKITKRGQNVTFRCDPISEHNRLYWYRQTLGQGPEFLTYFQNEAQLEKSRLLSDRFSAERPKGSFSTLEIQRTEQGDSAMYLCASSPQSYGYTFGSGTRLTVV.

V gene TRBV9 combines with J gene TRBJ1-1; no reliable D call. There are 14 residues in the CDR3. The V end was cut by 0 bases, the J end by 0 bases, with 6 bases between. Germline assignment: CDR1 SGDLS and CDR2 YYNGEE. The CDR3 DNA reads TGTGCCAGCAGCGTAGCCCAGTTGAACACTGAAGCTTTCTTT. This sequence encodes CASSVAQLNTEAFF.